This T cell receptor beta chain was retrieved from a study of T cell responses to AZD1222 COVID-19 vaccine (dated by TCRdb to about 2021). For the wider study: A total of approximately 250 trial participants underwent TCR sequencing, of whom about 210 had received two doses of AZD1222 and 26 had received two doses of the MenACWY control vaccine. Trial participants were enrolled into age subgroups of 18-55, 56-69 and 70-plus years, which contained about 150, 28 and 57 TCR-sequenced participants, respectively.

The CDR3 regions of human TCRbeta chains were analyzed by immunosequencing. As for how the authors treated the data: TCRs in the repertoires were matched against a reference library of SARS-CoV-2-specific TCRs that had been generated with the MIRA antigen-specificity platform. Breadth meant the fraction of unique TCRs that were SARS-CoV-2-associated, whereas depth meant the fraction of total T cells that were SARS-CoV-2-associated. Using the MIRA data, each spike-specific TCR was mapped to the spike region that the TCR reacts to and placed in a CD4 or CD8 class. Log10-transformed breadth and depth values were compared by one-way ANOVA with Sidak's multiple comparisons tests. TCRdb carries this immuneACCESS record with in-frame sequences only. Its versions omit some clonotypes, under half of them owing to an unresolved V gene in the studies checked, with the rest unexplained. D and trimming were read from the DNA, whereas the V and J calls and clone size are those reported in that table. Across this sample there are some 170,000 clones, with 80% to 95% seen only once. Of the sample, around 0.93% falls within the top ten clones.

From the cysteine through the phenylalanine, the CDR3 covers 15 amino acids. Of all the DNA, just the CDR3 is kept, 45 bases in frame from base 1. V lost 0 bases and J lost 1 base; the stretch between them is 7 bases long. CDR1 and CDR2 are drawn from the germline V gene (reference sequence): SGHNT, YYREEE. Turning to this clone: The antigen it recognizes is unknown. No much larger clonotype is one base removed from it; base qualities were not supplied.

Points the paper makes about the study in general: The whole spike protein was spanned by vaccine-associated CD4 TCRs, and dominant responses were seen in regions 160-218 and 743-854. Participants were mostly white British and included more females than males, and it was suggested by the authors that clonal diversity may have been underestimated. In the small 56-69-year group, the increase in depth fell short of significance, most likely because of low power. Conclusions about previously exposed vaccinees were limited because only six or seven AZD1222 recipients were SARS-CoV-2 seropositive at baseline. Nearly half of unique spike-specific TCRs reportedly recognized epitopes outside regions mutated in the B.1.351 and B.1.1.7 variants. After two AZD1222 doses, spike-specific TCR breadth and depth were significantly higher than at day 0 and than in MenACWY recipients. No day 14 peak-response samples were available, so repertoires were characterized only after the peak T cell response.

Explained via the paper, the time point label denotes: about 28 days (+/-7) after the second vaccine dose. The treatment or condition label of this sample denotes: meningococcal conjugate vaccine given as trial control. Vaccinee samples came from UK trials COV001 and COV002, including a single-blind randomized controlled phase 2/3 trial of AZD1222 (ChAdOx1 nCoV-19) in healthy adults. For TCRbeta chain sequencing, PBMC samples from trial participants were taken at day 0 and at day 28 after the second dose. The starting material was peripheral blood, obtained 28 days after the second dose of the MenACWY control vaccine. The receptor comes from an adult who received the MenACWY meningococcal vaccine as a control. The sequence joins TRBV5-4 to TRBJ2-2, with TRBD2 perhaps the D gene, on 6 matching bases. The DNA reads as follows: TGTGCCAGCAGCTTGGGCGGGGAGAACACCGGGGAGCTGTTTTTT. This gives the protein CASSLGGENTGELFF.